A single sample gave rise to the 28 T cell receptor beta chains below, sequenced in a study of blood T cell repertoires in COVID-19. Clones were read by immunoSEQ multiplex PCR, and TCRdb kept only the in-frame ones, dropping some. The table records about 190,000 clones, approximately 86% of them present only once. What was sequenced was PBMCs or T cells enriched from blood (not recorded which). The receptor set was obtained from a woman aged 35 to 49 in a cohort exposed to, infected with or recovered from COVID-19 (not recorded which).

The CDR3 DNA sequence: TGTGCCACCAGTGATCCCACAGGGGTAGGGGAGCAGTACTTC. This encodes CATSDPTGVGEQYF. The chain has TRBV24-1 and TRBJ2-7; TRBD1 aligns across 7 bases. The CDR3 contains 14 residues. The J segment lost 7 bases and the V segment lost 3 bases, leaving 8 bases of the junction unmatched. Germline-derived CDR1 and CDR2 are KGHDR and SFDVKD.

V usage is TRBV3-1 (or the pseudogene TRBV3-2) and J usage is TRBJ2-1; 9 bases align to TRBD2. Germline CDR1 reads LGHDT; CDR2 reads YNNKEL (reference sequence). This CDR3 contains 15 residues. V lost 1 base and J lost 5; bases outside the gene matches: 3. The CDR3 protein is CASSQGAGGHNEQFF. The CDR3 DNA follows: TGTGCCAGCAGCCAAGGCGCGGGGGGGCACAATGAGCAGTTCTTC.

This chain connects TRBV7-9 to TRBJ1-2; D is possibly TRBD1 (6 bases). This CDR3 is 14 amino acids long. Per the germline V gene, CDR1 is SEHNR and CDR2 is FQNEAQ (reference sequence). The germline V and J ends were trimmed by 4 bases and 4 bases, with 13 bases remaining between them. CDR3 amino acids: CASSSSRGGYGYTF. In DNA, the CDR3 is TGTGCCAGCAGCTCCAGCAGGGGCGGCTATGGCTACACCTTC.

The chain links TRBV29-1 to TRBJ2-1; D may be TRBD1 (5 bases). V lost 4 bases and J lost 9, with 13 bases in between. The CDR3 has 12 residues. The germline gives CDR1 SQVTM, CDR2 ANQGSEA. The CDR3 DNA reads TGCAGCGTTGCCTTAGGGGTTGGTGAGCAGTTCTTC. Translated, it gives CSVALGVGEQFF.

This clone was observed once. This may stem from a read error, because a much larger clone lies one nucleotide away. This CDR3 reads CASSPGSTEAFF. Here the CDR3 DNA reads TGTGCCAGCTCACCAGGGAGCACTGAAGCTTTCTTT. The V and J genes are TRBV18 and TRBJ1-1; D is unresolved. The CDR3 runs to 12 residues. In germline, CDR1 is KGHSH, CDR2 LQKENI. Trimming stripped 2 bases from V and 4 bases from J, with 5 bases between. Filled out from reference TRBV18 and TRBJ1-1, the complete variable domain reads NAGVMQNPRHLVRRRGQEARLRCSPMKGHSHVYWYRQLPEEGLKFMVYLQKENIIDESGMPKERFSAEFPKEGPSILRIQQVVRGDSAAYFCASSPGSTEAFFGQGTRLTVV.

The genes are TRBV4-1 and TRBJ2-2; the match to TRBD1 covers 8 bases. CDR1 MGHRA and CDR2 YSYEKL come from the germline V gene. The CDR3 spans 15 residues. With V trimmed by 3 bases and J by 5 bases, 5 bases remained unmatched. The CDR3 nucleotides read TGCGCCAGCAGCCACCCGACAGGGGTTACCGGGGAGCTGTTTTTT. Protein sequence: CASSHPTGVTGELFF.

This clone was counted ten times or more. The genes are TRBV6-1 and TRBJ2-3, with 8 bases matching TRBD1. The CDR3 totals 16 residues. Germline V gene data show CDR1 as MNHNS and CDR2 as SASEGT. The ends lost 2 bases at V and 4 bases at J; junction bases unmatched: 8. The CDR3 coding sequence is TGTGCCAGCAGTGAATCTTCAGGACAGGGTTCAGATACGCAGTATTTT. Its protein is CASSESSGQGSDTQYF.

The chain joins TRBV5-4 to TRBJ2-7; the match to TRBD1 covers 12 bases. The germline CDR1 and CDR2 sequences are SGHNT and YYREEE (reference sequence). V shed 4 bases, J shed 1 base, and the junction held 9 bases outside the gene matches. The CDR3 sequence is 17 residues long. CDR3 sequence (DNA): TGTGCCAGCAGCACCGGGACAGGGGGCTTGGGTTCCTACGAGCAGTACTTC. It is translated as CASSTGTGGLGSYEQYF.

The rearrangement uses TRBV5-1 and TRBJ2-2; no clear D. The germline CDR1 and CDR2 sequences are SGHRS and YFSETQ. V was trimmed by 7 bases and J by 7 bases, leaving 20 bases between them. The CDR3 spans 15 residues. CDR3 sequence reads: CASASYRQGGGELFF. For the CDR3, the DNA is TGCGCCAGCGCCTCGTACAGACAAGGTGGCGGGGAGCTGTTTTTT.

This clone was recorded once. The chain joins TRBV4-3 to TRBJ2-7; the D gene is possibly TRBD2 (5 bases). The ends were cut back, 3 bases at V and 0 bases at J, with 15 bases in the middle. Germline CDR1 and CDR2: LGHNA and YSLEER. There are 16 residues in the CDR3. DNA for the CDR3: TGCGCCAGCAGCCATGGCAGGTCAACTAGCTCCTACGAGCAGTACTTC. Translation gives CASSHGRSTSSYEQYF.

This clone is judged medium-sized. This chain connects TRBV19 to TRBJ2-7; 8 nucleotides align to TRBD2. The germline gives CDR1 LNHDA, CDR2 SQIVND (reference sequence). Losses at the gene ends were 5 bases for V and 0 bases for J; bases not matched to a gene: 9. The CDR3 covers 16 residues. CDR3 sequence (DNA): TGTGCCAGTAGTCCTGATCCGGGGGGGAGCTCCTACGAGCAGTACTTC. As protein: CASSPDPGGSSYEQYF.

This clone showed up just a few times. The chain recombines TRBV3-1 (or the pseudogene TRBV3-2) with TRBJ2-7; no clear D gene. V lost 5 bases to trimming and J lost 0 bases, with 8 bases between them. Germline CDR1 reads LGHDT; CDR2 reads YNNKEL (reference sequence). The CDR3 extends over 13 amino acids. CDR3 DNA: TGTGCCAGCAGCAACACAGACTCCTACGAGCAGTACTTC. It codes for CASSNTDSYEQYF.

About this clone: This sample includes further DNA sequences coding for the same CDR3. The CDR3 protein is CASSDSGSYNEQFF. CDR3 DNA sequence: TGTGCCAGCAGCGATAGCGGGAGTTACAATGAGCAGTTCTTC. The rearrangement uses TRBV9 and TRBJ2-1; TRBD2 aligns across 9 bases. Germline loops: CDR1 SGDLS, CDR2 YYNGEE. The CDR3 runs to 14 residues. Trimming removed 3 bases from V and 4 bases from J; junction bases left unmatched: 2.

The chain is built from TRBV27 and TRBJ1-2; maybe TRBD1 (5 bases). Trimming removed 5 bases at V and 4 bases at J, with 17 bases between. Germline assignment: CDR1 MNHEY and CDR2 SMNVEV (reference sequence). CDR3 length equals 15 residues. This CDR3 reads CASSPSPGLSYGYTF. CDR3 sequence (DNA): TGTGCCAGCAGTCCCAGCCCGGGACTAAGCTATGGCTACACCTTC.

The J gene is TRBJ1-5, the V gene TRBV6-6, with TRBD1 as a possible D gene (5 bases). Looked up from germline, CDR1 is MNHNY and CDR2 is SVGAGI (reference sequence). The CDR3 runs 17 residues. With 5 bases removed from V and 5 bases from J, the gap between germline ends came to 22 bases. The CDR3 coding sequence is TGTGCCAGCAGTCCCCGCGGGAGGACAAGGTTCGATCAGCCCCAGCATTTT. This encodes CASSPRGRTRFDQPQHF.

The V and J genes are TRBV19 and TRBJ1-2, with D possibly being TRBD1 (6 bases). This CDR3 contains 14 residues. Deletions cut 4 bases from V and 4 bases from J, with 13 bases between. Per germline, CDR1 LNHDA and CDR2 SQIVND (reference sequence). CDR3 coding DNA: TGTGCCAGTAGTACGTGGACAGTGCTCTATGGCTACACCTTC. Protein sequence: CASSTWTVLYGYTF.

The rearrangement joins TRBV15 to TRBJ1-5; no clear D. The V end was cut by 4 bases, the J end by 1 base, with 8 bases between. CDR3 size: 14 residues. The germline V gene encodes CDR1 LNHNV and CDR2 YYDKDF (reference sequence). The CDR3: CATSTWLSNQPQHF. The CDR3 DNA reads as TGTGCCACCAGCACCTGGCTGAGCAATCAGCCCCAGCATTTT.

The V gene is TRBV5-1, the J gene TRBJ2-2, with 7 bases matching TRBD2. There are 15 residues in the CDR3. The ends lost 2 bases at V and 2 bases at J; junction bases unmatched: 3. The germline V gene has CDR1 SGHRS and CDR2 YFSETQ. CDR3 loop: CASSFLAENTGELFF. The CDR3, as DNA: TGCGCCAGCAGCTTCCTAGCGGAAAACACCGGGGAGCTGTTTTTT. Combining the CDR3 with reference TRBV5-1 and TRBJ2-2 gives the whole variable domain KAGVTQTPRYLIKTRGQQVTLSCSPISGHRSVSWYQQTPGQGLQFLFEYFSETQRNKGNFPGRFSGRQFSNSRSEMNVSTLELGDSALYLCASSFLAENTGELFFGEGSRLTVL.

This chain links TRBV4-1 with TRBJ1-4; D perhaps matches TRBD1 (6 bases). This CDR3 is 15 amino acids long. Germline V CDR1 and CDR2: MGHRA, YSYEKL. Trimming pared 3 bases from V and 4 bases from J, leaving 12 bases between. CDR3 DNA: TGCGCCAGCAGCCATGTCCGGGACATTAATGAAAAACTGTTTTTT. This gives the protein CASSHVRDINEKLFF.

This clone was counted once. The CDR3 loop reads CASSLDLTGQDTEAFF. In DNA form, the CDR3 reads TGTGCCAGCAGCTTAGATCTGACCGGTCAGGACACTGAAGCTTTCTTT. The chain links TRBV11-3 to TRBJ1-1; D is uncertain. CDR3 size: 16 residues. CDR1 and CDR2 from the germline V gene are SGHNT and YENEEA. V was pared by 0 bases and J by 3 bases, with 14 bases between.

The V gene is TRBV7-2, the J gene TRBJ2-3; D possibly corresponds to TRBD1 (5 bases). Trimming stripped 2 bases from V and 5 bases from J, with 8 bases between. The CDR3 is 13 amino acids. CDR1 is SGHTA, CDR2 FQGNSA, per germline. In DNA, the CDR3 is TGTGCCAGCAGCTTATTTAGGGGAGATACGCAGTATTTT. Translated, it gives CASSLFRGDTQYF.

V and J are TRBV7-9 and TRBJ1-4, with 7 bases fitting TRBD1. The CDR3 length is 14 residues. The V segment lost 5 bases and the J segment 8 bases; nucleotides outside the gene matches: 8. Germline CDR1 SEHNR, CDR2 FQNEAQ (reference sequence). CDR3 DNA: TGTGCCAGCAGCGCCCTGACAGGGTTCGAAAAACTGTTTTTT. Its protein is CASSALTGFEKLFF.

CDR3 protein: CASSAGQGLGVGEQYF. In DNA form, the CDR3 reads TGTGCCAGCAGTGCAGGACAGGGGCTAGGTGTCGGCGAGCAGTACTTC. The chain employs TRBV28 and TRBJ2-7, with 9 nucleotides matching TRBD1. There are 16 residues in the CDR3. Germline loops: CDR1 MDHEN, CDR2 SYDVKM. The V gene end was trimmed by 5 bases and the J gene end by 6 bases; junction bases not matched to a gene: 14.

The V call is TRBV10-3, the J call TRBJ2-1, with D perhaps TRBD2 (6 bases). Germline lookup yields CDR1 ENHRY and CDR2 SYGVKD. This CDR3 is built from 16 residues. Deletions cut 6 bases from V and 1 base from J, with 16 bases between. The CDR3 loop reads CAISRGKLESYNEQFF. CDR3 sequence (DNA): TGTGCCATCAGCCGGGGGAAGCTAGAGTCCTACAATGAGCAGTTCTTC.

This rearrangement joins TRBV14 to TRBJ2-4; TRBD2 matches 7 bases. Trimming cost V 1 base and J 2 bases; bases outside gene matches: 8. CDR1 SGHDN and CDR2 FVKESK come from the germline V gene. CDR3 length: 17 residues. Written as DNA, the CDR3 is TGTGCCAGCAGCCAAGGGGTCAGACTAGCCTCCAAAAACATTCAGTACTTC. Its translation is CASSQGVRLASKNIQYF.

The count of this clone is one. The chain is built from TRBV7-8 and TRBJ1-3, with D possibly TRBD1 on 5 matching bases. The CDR3 runs to 14 residues. Germline V gene sequence: CDR1 SGHVS, CDR2 FQNEAQ. V was cut by 5 bases and J by 2 bases, with 10 bases left in between. The CDR3 loop reads CASSPGGAGNTIYF. The CDR3 coding sequence is TGTGCCAGCAGCCCCGGGGGGGCTGGAAACACCATATATTTT.

The chain joins TRBV24-1 to TRBJ1-2, with no clear D. Germline CDR1 and CDR2: KGHDR and SFDVKD. CDR3 length: 14 residues. V was clipped by 3 bases and J by 3 bases, with 10 bases between them. The CDR3 reads CATSDAGIDYGYTF. The CDR3 DNA reads TGTGCCACCAGTGATGCGGGGATAGACTATGGCTACACCTTC.

The chain uses TRBV5-4 and TRBJ1-2, with 7 bases identical to TRBD1. CDR3 length equals 13 residues. V lost 4 bases and J lost 12; bases outside the gene matches: 12. The germline V gene has CDR1 SGHNT and CDR2 YYREEE (reference sequence). CDR3 residues: CASSPEGQRLHTF. CDR3 DNA sequence: TGTGCCAGCAGCCCTGAGGGACAGAGGTTACACACCTTC.